These T cell receptor beta chains were read from a single sample in a study of T cell responses to AZD1222 COVID-19 vaccine. Method: immunoSEQ multiplex PCR; TCRdb's copy keeps in-frame clones and lacks some. The table includes 100,000 to 110,000 clones, 85% to 95% detected once. The specimen comprised peripheral blood, sampled on day 0 of AZD1222 vaccination. The receptors originated from an adult in good health. CDR3s include the opening cysteine and the closing phenylalanine or tryptophan. D genes are given only for firm matches. The size field is filled for only some rows; it gives once, few, many or a size class.

clone_size	d_call	j_call	v_call	cdr3_nt	cdr3_aa
-	TRBD2	TRBJ2-1	TRBV30	TGTGCCTGGAGTCAAGGACTAGTTCTCTACAATGAGCAGTTCTTC	CAWSQGLVLYNEQFF
-	TRBD2	TRBJ2-1	TRBV29-1	TGCAGCGTTGAAGATCAGTGGACTAGCCGCCATGAGCAGTTCTTC	CSVEDQWTSRHEQFF
-	TRBD1	TRBJ1-1	TRBV5-4	TGTGCCAGCAGCCTCTACGGACAGGCGGGGAACACTGAAGCTTTCTTT	CASSLYGQAGNTEAFF
-	TRBD1	TRBJ1-6	TRBV6-1	TGTGCCAGCAGTGAAAACAGGGGGCAGAATTCACCCCTCCACTTT	CASSENRGQNSPLHF
-	-	TRBJ1-3	TRBV30	TGTGCCTGGAGCGTGGGACCTGGAAACACCATATATTTT	CAWSVGPGNTIYF
-	-	TRBJ1-1	TRBV3-1/TRBV3-2	TGTGCCAGCAGCCAAGTTTTAGGAAACACTGAAGCTTTCTTT	CASSQVLGNTEAFF
-	-	TRBJ2-7	TRBV10-3	TGTGCCATCAGTGAAGGTGGCGGGGACTCCTACGAGCAGTACTTC	CAISEGGGDSYEQYF
-	-	TRBJ2-1	TRBV11-3	TGTGCCAGCAGCCGCCCAAATGAGAATGAGCAGTTCTTC	CASSRPNENEQFF
-	-	TRBJ1-6	TRBV28	TGTGCCAGCAGTTGGGAAGGGCACGGATCACCCCTCCACTTT	CASSWEGHGSPLHF
-	-	TRBJ1-6	TRBV19	TGTGCCAGTAGTATCGGAAGTAATTCACCCCTCCACTTT	CASSIGSNSPLHF
-	TRBD1	TRBJ1-6	TRBV10-1	TGCGCCAGCAGCGACCCGGGACAGGGAACATCTTCACCCCTCCACTTT	CASSDPGQGTSSPLHF
-	-	TRBJ2-7	TRBV14	TGTGCCAGCAGCCAAGATGCGGGGAACTACCCATACGAGCAGTACTTC	CASSQDAGNYPYEQYF
-	-	TRBJ2-3	TRBV6-5	TGTGCCAGCAGTTACTCAAGTCAGTTCACAGATACGCAGTATTTT	CASSYSSQFTDTQYF
-	-	TRBJ1-2	TRBV6-5	TGTGCCAGCTCCCTTCGGGGGTTCCGGGGCTACACCTTC	CASSLRGFRGYTF
-	-	TRBJ2-7	TRBV12-3/TRBV12-4	TGTGCCAGCACCCTTGGAGGCGGCTACGAGCAGTACTTC	CASTLGGGYEQYF
-	-	TRBJ2-1	TRBV7-9	TGTGCCAGCAGCCAAACGGCTAGACCGAGCTCCTACAATGAGCAGTTCTTC	CASSQTARPSSYNEQFF
-	-	TRBJ1-2	TRBV2	TGTGCCAGCAGGAGGGATCGGGGTGTCCTCGGCTATGGCTACACCTTC	CASRRDRGVLGYGYTF
-	TRBD2	TRBJ2-5	TRBV24-1	TGTGCCACCAGTGACTTTGGGACTAGCGGGACGGTAGAGACCCAGTACTTC	CATSDFGTSGTVETQYF
-	TRBD2	TRBJ2-1	TRBV28	TGTGCCAGCAGTTTCGGGACTAGTTGGCCCTACAATGAGCAGTTCTTC	CASSFGTSWPYNEQFF
-	TRBD2	TRBJ2-1	TRBV7-9	TGTGCCAGCAGCTTAGTATGGACTAGCGGGAGGACGAGCGAGCAGTTCTTC	CASSLVWTSGRTSEQFF
-	-	TRBJ1-4	TRBV3-1/TRBV3-2	TGTGCCAGCAGCGGTGAGTGGGTCAGTCCGGAAAAACTGTTTTTT	CASSGEWVSPEKLFF
-	-	TRBJ2-7	TRBV6-2/TRBV6-3	TGTGCCAGCACCCCGACAGGTCCTGCGTGGGAGCAGTACTTC	CASTPTGPAWEQYF
-	-	TRBJ2-3	TRBV7-9	TGTGCCAGCAGCTTAGCGCACCCCGGACTACCCACAGATACGCAGTATTTT	CASSLAHPGLPTDTQYF
-	TRBD2	TRBJ2-5	TRBV7-3	TGTGCCAGCAGCTTAACTAGCGGGAGTTATGAGACCCAGTACTTC	CASSLTSGSYETQYF
-	-	TRBJ2-7	TRBV19	TGTGCCAGTAGACAGGGTGGTTCGTACGAGCAGTACTTC	CASRQGGSYEQYF
-	-	TRBJ1-2	TRBV9	TGTGCCAGCAGCGTAGGGTGGGACACATACGGCTACACCTTC	CASSVGWDTYGYTF
-	TRBD2	TRBJ2-7	TRBV3-1/TRBV3-2	TGTGCCAGCAGAAGGGGGACTAGCGGCCTCTACGAGCAGTACTTC	CASRRGTSGLYEQYF
once	-	TRBJ1-1	TRBV11-2	TGTGCCAGCAGCACCGACAGGTCCACTGAAGCTTTCTTT	CASSTDRSTEAFF
once	TRBD2	TRBJ2-7	TRBV20-1	TGCAGTGCAGGACTAGCTTACGAGCAGTACTTC	CSAGLAYEQYF
-	-	TRBJ1-2	TRBV28	TGTGCCAGCAGGATTCATGGCCCCCCTACCCAGCGTAACTATGGCTACACCTTC	CASRIHGPPTQRNYGYTF
-	-	TRBJ1-2	TRBV10-3	TGTGCCATCAGTCGGGGAACGAATGGAGGCTACACCTTC	CAISRGTNGGYTF
-	-	TRBJ1-6	TRBV30	TGTGCCTGGAGAATACCAGGGAGCTCCTATAATTCACCCCTCCACTTT	CAWRIPGSSYNSPLHF
few	-	TRBJ1-2	TRBV6-5	TGTGCCAGCAGCAGCGGGACTGGGAGCGGAGGCTACACCTTC	CASSSGTGSGGYTF
-	TRBD1	TRBJ1-4	TRBV27	TGTGCCAGCAGTTTTTACAGGGGAAGTGAAAAACTGTTTTTT	CASSFYRGSEKLFF
once	-	TRBJ2-5	TRBV5-4	TGTGCCAGTAAGCGGCCGGTGGAAGAGACCCAGTACTTC	CASKRPVEETQYF
-	-	TRBJ2-5	TRBV11-2	TGTGCCAGCAGCGTAGGGGGGACCCAGTACTTC	CASSVGGTQYF
-	-	TRBJ2-7	TRBV28	TGTGCCAGCAGCAGACAGGTCCGGGGGCGGGAGCAGTACTTC	CASSRQVRGREQYF
once	-	TRBJ1-4	TRBV5-5	TGTGCCAGCAGCTCGGGGTGGTCTAATGAAAAACTGTTTTTT	CASSSGWSNEKLFF
-	TRBD1	TRBJ2-3	TRBV28	TGTGCCAGCAAACCCCAGTCAGGGGGCAGCACAGATACGCAGTATTTT	CASKPQSGGSTDTQYF
-	-	TRBJ2-7	TRBV7-2	TGTGCCAGCAGCCCAGGGGCCCTCTACGAGCAGTACTTC	CASSPGALYEQYF
few	-	TRBJ2-7	TRBV11-2	TGTGCCAGCAGCTTAAATCCTTACGAGCAGTACTTC	CASSLNPYEQYF